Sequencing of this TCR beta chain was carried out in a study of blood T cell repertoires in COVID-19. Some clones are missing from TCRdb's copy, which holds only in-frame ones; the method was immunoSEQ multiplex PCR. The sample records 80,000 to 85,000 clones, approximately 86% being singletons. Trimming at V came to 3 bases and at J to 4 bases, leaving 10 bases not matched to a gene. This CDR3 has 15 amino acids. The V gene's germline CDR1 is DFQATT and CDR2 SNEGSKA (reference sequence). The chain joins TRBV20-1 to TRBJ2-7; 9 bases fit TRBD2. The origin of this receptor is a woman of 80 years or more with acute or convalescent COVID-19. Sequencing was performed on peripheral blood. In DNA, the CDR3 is TGCAGTGCTAGTGGGTATAGCGGGAGTGAGTACGAGCAGTACTTC. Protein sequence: CSASGYSGSEYEQYF.